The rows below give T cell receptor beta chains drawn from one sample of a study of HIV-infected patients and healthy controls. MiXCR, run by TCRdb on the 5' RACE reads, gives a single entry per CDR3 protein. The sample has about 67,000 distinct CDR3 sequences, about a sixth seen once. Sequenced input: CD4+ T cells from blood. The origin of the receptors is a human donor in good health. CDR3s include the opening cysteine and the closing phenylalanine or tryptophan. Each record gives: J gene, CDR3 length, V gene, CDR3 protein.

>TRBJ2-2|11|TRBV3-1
CASSQTGELFF
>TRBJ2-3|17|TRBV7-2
CASSLEGRLATTDTQYF
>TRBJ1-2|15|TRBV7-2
CASSRRTGGYYGYTF
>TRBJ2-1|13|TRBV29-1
CSVGLGVPNEQFF
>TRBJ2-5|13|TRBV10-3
CAAGTGLQETQYF
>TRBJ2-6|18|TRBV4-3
CASSQVIRTSSGANVLTF
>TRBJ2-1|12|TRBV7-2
CASSSLGVEQFF
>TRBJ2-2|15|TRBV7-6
CASSYTGEYTGELFF
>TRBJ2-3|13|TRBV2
CASPSGSTDTQYF
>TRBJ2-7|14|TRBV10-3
CAISERGVGAEQYF
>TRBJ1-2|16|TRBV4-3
CASSQDIEGGSSGYTF
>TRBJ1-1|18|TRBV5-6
CASSLSRPTGPLDTEAFF
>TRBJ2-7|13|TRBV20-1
CSARDHKGYEQYF
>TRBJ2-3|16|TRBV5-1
CASSPRSPAPTDTQYF
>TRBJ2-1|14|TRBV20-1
CSAWGAPAYNEQFF
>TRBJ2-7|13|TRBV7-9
CASSPSGGGEQYF
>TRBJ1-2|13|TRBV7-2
CASSPTGLGGYTF
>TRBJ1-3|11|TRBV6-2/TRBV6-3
CASSPGPTIYF
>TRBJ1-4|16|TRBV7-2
CASSLFGTGVNEKLFF
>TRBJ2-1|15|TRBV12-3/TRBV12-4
CASSLQRGGGDEQFF
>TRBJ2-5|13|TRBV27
CASSLDASVTQYF
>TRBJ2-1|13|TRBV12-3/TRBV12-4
CASSLPGGHEQFF
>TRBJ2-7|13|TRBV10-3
CAINGVKAYEQYF
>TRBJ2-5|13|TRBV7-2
CASSLGTGETQYF
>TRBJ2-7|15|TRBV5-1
CASSLALGTTYEQYF
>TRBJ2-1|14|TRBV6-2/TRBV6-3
CASRRLAENNEQFF
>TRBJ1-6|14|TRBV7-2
CASSAGQSISPLHF
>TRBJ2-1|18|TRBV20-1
CSAWPRASGSQGFTEQFF
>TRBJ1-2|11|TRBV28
CASRRFWGYTF
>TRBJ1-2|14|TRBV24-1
CATGGKDAHYGYTF
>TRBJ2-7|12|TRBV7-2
CASSKYDYEQYF
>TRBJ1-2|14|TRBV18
CASSQIPTSYGYTF
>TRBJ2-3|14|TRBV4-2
CASSQDIGTNTQYF
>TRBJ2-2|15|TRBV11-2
CASRVSREGAGELFF
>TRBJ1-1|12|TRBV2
CASSYRSTEAFF
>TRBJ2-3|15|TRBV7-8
CASSFRLPDTDTQYF
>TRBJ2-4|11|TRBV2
CASSVKNIQYF
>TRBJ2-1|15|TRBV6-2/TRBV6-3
CASSSGTEFYNEQFF
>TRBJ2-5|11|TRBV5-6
CASSFKETQYF